These 20 T cell receptor beta chains were all obtained from the same sample, sequenced in a study of blood T cell repertoires in COVID-19. Profiling relied on immunoSEQ multiplex PCR, and the TCRdb table lists in-frame clones only, not all of them. The sample records 310,000 or so clones, around 89% being singletons. The sample consisted of PBMCs or T cells enriched from blood (not recorded which). Source of these receptors: a woman between 35 and 50 years old who had recovered from COVID-19.

This sequence joins TRBV7-2 and TRBJ1-6, with 8 positions matching TRBD1. The CDR3 consists of 13 residues. V was pared by 5 bases and J by 14 bases, with 8 bases of the junction left unmatched. Germline-derived CDR1 and CDR2 are SGHTA and FQGNSA. The CDR3 reads CASSPAGGESLHF. The CDR3 coding sequence is TGTGCCAGCAGCCCGGCAGGGGGCGAGTCCCTCCACTTT.

This clone was observed once. This sequence joins TRBV7-2 and TRBJ2-1, with D possibly TRBD2 on 5 matching bases. Trimming took off 6 bases at V and 1 base at J, with 22 bases between the two ends. This CDR3 comprises 18 residues. Germline lookup yields CDR1 SGHTA and CDR2 FQGNSA. The CDR3 spells CASRNTRGGQPSYNEQFF. The CDR3 DNA reads as TGTGCCAGCAGGAACACCCGCGGCGGGCAGCCATCCTACAATGAGCAGTTCTTC.

The genes are TRBV19 and TRBJ1-6; 7 bases are shared with TRBD1. Germline CDR1 LNHDA, CDR2 SQIVND (reference sequence). The CDR3 has 15 residues. The J segment lost 10 bases and the V segment lost 3 bases, leaving 9 bases of the junction unmatched. CDR3 in amino acids: CASSIRDRKGSPLHF. The CDR3 region has the DNA TGTGCCAGTAGTATCCGGGACAGAAAGGGGTCACCCCTCCACTTT.

This chain uses TRBV24-1 with TRBJ1-2, with 7 bases fitting TRBD1. The V and J ends lost 5 bases and 3 bases, in that order; junction bases with no gene match: 5. CDR1 and CDR2 (germline): KGHDR, SFDVKD. The CDR3 totals 14 residues. This CDR3 is CATSGQGQDYGYTF. The CDR3 nucleotides are TGTGCCACCAGTGGTCAAGGACAGGACTATGGCTACACCTTC.

The V gene is TRBV28, the J gene TRBJ2-1, with 8 positions matching TRBD2. The V gene's germline CDR1 is MDHEN and CDR2 SYDVKM. Germline trimming cut 8 bases from V and 2 bases from J; bases unmatched to any gene: 8. This CDR3 contains 15 residues. Here the CDR3 reads CASGGRGGTYNEQFF. CDR3 in DNA: TGTGCCAGCGGAGGCCGGGGGGGAACCTACAATGAGCAGTTCTTC.

The rearrangement joins TRBV7-9 to TRBJ2-2; D is unclear. The CDR3 is 16 amino acids. V lost 5 bases and J 1 base, leaving 14 bases between the germline ends. The germline V gene encodes CDR1 SEHNR and CDR2 FQNEAQ (reference sequence). CDR3 sequence reads: CASSPMVGGNTGELFF. The CDR3 nucleotides read TGTGCCAGCAGCCCCATGGTCGGCGGGAACACCGGGGAGCTGTTTTTT.

This clone was recorded only once. The chain has TRBV6-5 and TRBJ2-7, with D maybe TRBD2 (5 bases). Trimming cost V 10 bases and J 1 base, with 14 bases left between them. Germline-derived CDR1 and CDR2 are MNHEY and SVGAGI. The CDR3 extends over 13 amino acids. The CDR3, as DNA: TGTGCCACCTGGGGAGACACTTCCTACGAGCAGTACTTC. This translates into CATWGDTSYEQYF.

This chain joins TRBV5-1 and TRBJ1-3, with unresolved D. The ends were cut back, 3 bases at V and 1 base at J, with 14 bases in the middle. CDR1 and CDR2 (germline): SGHRS, YFSETQ. The CDR3 runs 16 residues. CDR3 protein: CASSWTQLTSGNTIYF. CDR3 nucleotide sequence: TGCGCCAGCAGCTGGACTCAGCTAACGTCTGGAAACACCATATATTTT.

CDR3 sequence reads: CASSLSGQGADGYTF. The CDR3 bases are TGCGCCAGCAGCTTGTCTGGACAGGGGGCGGATGGCTACACCTTC. The chain couples TRBV5-1 to TRBJ1-2; 11 bases map to TRBD1. The V gene's germline CDR1 is SGHRS and CDR2 YFSETQ. The CDR3 consists of 15 residues. Germline trimming cut 1 base from V and 6 bases from J; bases unmatched to any gene: 5.

J is TRBJ2-7 and V is TRBV11-2; TRBD2 aligns across 8 bases. V gave up 1 base and J gave up 6 bases; unmatched junction bases: 8. The CDR3 contains 15 residues. Germline loops: CDR1 SGHAT, CDR2 FQNNGV. CDR3 loop: CASSLAGGDYPEQYF. CDR3 DNA: TGTGCCAGCAGCTTAGCGGGAGGGGATTATCCCGAGCAGTACTTC.

The chain employs TRBV7-2 and TRBJ1-2; 8 positions match TRBD1. The CDR3 totals 15 residues. V dropped 3 bases and J dropped 7; count of bases not matched to a gene: 10. Germline assignment: CDR1 SGHTA and CDR2 FQGNSA. As DNA, the CDR3 is TGTGCCAGCAGCTTGAGGCAGGGGGCGGGGCTTGGCTACACCTTC. Translated: CASSLRQGAGLGYTF. Together with reference TRBV7-2 and TRBJ1-2, the CDR3 gives the full variable domain: GAGVSQSPSNKVTEKGKDVELRCDPISGHTALYWYRQSLGQGLEFLIYFQGNSAPDKSGLPSDRFSAERTGGSVSTLTIQRTQQEDSAVYLCASSLRQGAGLGYTFGSGTRLTVV.

The chain couples TRBV4-3 to TRBJ1-2; possible D gene TRBD1, 5 bases. Germline CDR1 reads LGHNA; CDR2 reads YSLEER. The CDR3 spans 16 residues. V was clipped by 0 bases and J by 5 bases, with 16 bases between them. The CDR3 DNA is TGCGCCAGCAGCCAAGATCGGGGGTCCCCTCTTTATGGCTACACCTTC. Its translation is CASSQDRGSPLYGYTF.

The gene calls are TRBV4-3 and TRBJ1-2; D gene uncertain. The CDR3 loop spans 13 amino acids. Germline V lookup: CDR1 LGHNA, CDR2 YSLEER. Trimming took off 6 bases at V and 4 bases at J, with 12 bases between the two ends. The CDR3 here is CASSTEGGYGYTF. CDR3 sequence (DNA): TGCGCCAGCAGTACAGAGGGAGGCTATGGCTACACCTTC.

V gene TRBV4-3 combines with J gene TRBJ1-6, with TRBD1 as a possible D gene (6 bases). CDR3 length: 17 residues. The germline V gene has CDR1 LGHNA and CDR2 YSLEER. The V end lost 0 bases, the J end lost 6 bases, and 15 bases lay between the germline ends. Here the CDR3 DNA reads TGCGCCAGCAGCCAAGATCCCGCGGGGGCCGTTAATTCACCCCTCCACTTT. This codes for CASSQDPAGAVNSPLHF.

The V call is TRBV28, the J call TRBJ1-2; D remains ambiguous. Per the germline V gene, CDR1 is MDHEN and CDR2 is SYDVKM. The length of the CDR3 is 12 residues. Trimming took 3 bases from V and 7 from J, leaving 9 bases between them. The CDR3 DNA follows: TGTGCCAGCAGTTTGGAATACAGTGGCTACACCTTC. Amino acid sequence: CASSLEYSGYTF.

This clone has just one count. The J gene is TRBJ2-1, the V gene TRBV6-4; TRBD2 matches 11 bases. This CDR3 is 16 amino acids long. From germline, CDR1 is MRHNA and CDR2 SNTAGT. J lost 1 base, V lost 5 bases, and 4 bases had no gene match. CDR3 in amino acids: CASSSSGGVSYNEQFF. Written as DNA, the CDR3 is TGTGCCAGCAGTAGTAGCGGGGGGGTTTCCTACAATGAGCAGTTCTTC.

V gene TRBV19 combines with J gene TRBJ2-7, with a possible D match to TRBD2 (6 bases). This CDR3 is built from 17 residues. V was cut by 5 bases and J by 2 bases, with 22 bases left in between. CDR1 LNHDA and CDR2 SQIVND come from the germline V gene (reference sequence). Written as DNA, the CDR3 is TGTGCCAGTAGTTCCTCTTACGGCCCAACTAGCCCCTACGAGCAGTACTTC. Translation: CASSSSYGPTSPYEQYF.

The chain recombines TRBV7-2 with TRBJ2-2; 7 bases map to TRBD2. CDR3 length: 13 amino acids. The V segment lost 1 base and the J segment 8 bases; nucleotides outside the gene matches: 1. In germline, CDR1 is SGHTA, CDR2 FQGNSA. The CDR3 sequence: CASSLEREGELFF. CDR3 nucleotide sequence: TGTGCCAGCAGCTTAGAGCGGGAAGGGGAGCTGTTTTTT.

The V gene is TRBV7-9, the J gene TRBJ1-2, with D hard to call. V shed 3 bases and J shed 8 bases, with 13 bases lying between them. The length of the CDR3 is 13 residues. CDR1 is SEHNR and CDR2 is FQNEAQ in the germline V gene (reference sequence). The CDR3 nucleotides read TGTGCCAGCAGCTTTCGGGGATCGGGCGGCTACACCTTC. This translates into CASSFRGSGGYTF.

V gene TRBV7-3 combines with J gene TRBJ1-2; TRBD1 matches 7 bases. The J segment lost 6 bases and the V segment lost 5 bases, leaving 6 bases of the junction unmatched. This CDR3 comprises 13 residues. The germline V gene has CDR1 SGHTA and CDR2 FQGTGA. In DNA form, the CDR3 reads TGTGCCAGCAGCCTTAGACAGGGACATGGCTACACCTTC. Amino acids: CASSLRQGHGYTF.